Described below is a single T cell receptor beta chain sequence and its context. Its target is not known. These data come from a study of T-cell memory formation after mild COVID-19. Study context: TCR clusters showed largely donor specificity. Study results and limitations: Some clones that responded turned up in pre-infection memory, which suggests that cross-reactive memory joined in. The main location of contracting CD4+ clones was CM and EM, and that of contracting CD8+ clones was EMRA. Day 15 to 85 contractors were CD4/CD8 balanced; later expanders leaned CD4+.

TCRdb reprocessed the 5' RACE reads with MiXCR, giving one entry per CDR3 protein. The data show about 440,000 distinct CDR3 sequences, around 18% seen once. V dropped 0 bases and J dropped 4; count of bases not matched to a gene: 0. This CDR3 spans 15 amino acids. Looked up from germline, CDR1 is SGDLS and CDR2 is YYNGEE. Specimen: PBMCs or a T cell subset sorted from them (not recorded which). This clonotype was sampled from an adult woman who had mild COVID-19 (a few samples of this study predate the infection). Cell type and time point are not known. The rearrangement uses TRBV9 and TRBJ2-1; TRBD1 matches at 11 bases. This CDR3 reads CASSVGDRGYNEQFF. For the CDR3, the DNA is TGTGCCAGCAGCGTAGGGGACAGGGGGTACAATGAGCAGTTCTTC.